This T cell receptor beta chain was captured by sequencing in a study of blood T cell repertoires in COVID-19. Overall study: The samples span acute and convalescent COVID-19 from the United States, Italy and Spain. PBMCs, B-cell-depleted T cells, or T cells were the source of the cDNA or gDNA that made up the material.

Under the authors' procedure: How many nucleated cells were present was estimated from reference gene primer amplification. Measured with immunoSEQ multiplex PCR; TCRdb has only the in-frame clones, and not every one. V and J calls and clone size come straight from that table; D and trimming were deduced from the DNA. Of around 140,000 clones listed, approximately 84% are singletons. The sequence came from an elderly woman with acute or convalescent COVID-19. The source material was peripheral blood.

The CDR3 DNA follows: TGTGCCAGCATGTGGGACAGGGGAACAAACGAGCAGTACTTC. Translated, it gives CASMWDRGTNEQYF. The chain has TRBV6-5 and TRBJ2-7, with 10 nucleotides matching TRBD1. The CDR3 totals 14 residues. V lost 7 bases, J lost 5 bases, and 8 bases stayed unmatched. Germline V gene sequence: CDR1 MNHEY, CDR2 SVGAGI.